This T cell receptor beta chain was obtained from a study of CD8+CD57+ T cells in acquired aplastic anemia. Turning to the study itself: DNA per sorted CD4+ or CD8+ sample ranged roughly 0.17 to 27.4 ug, averaging roughly 3.2 ug.

On this clonotype: Antigen unknown.

CDR1 ENHRY and CDR2 SYGVKD come from the germline V gene. This CDR3 is 16 amino acids long. Notes on the study in general: Sharing between patients and controls was observed for 25 to 30 CD8+ CDR3 sequences.

It was genomic DNA that served as the template for profiling TCR beta VDJ and CDR3. One entry per CDR3 protein results from TCRdb running MiXCR on the reads. The repertoire includes hundreds of thousands of distinct CDR3 sequences, around 72% of them detected once, and 3% to 4.5% sits in the top ten. The origin of this receptor is a human donor in good health, serving as a control. The rearrangement uses TRBV10-3 and TRBJ2-1; D uncertain. With the DNA end fitting TRBJ1-1 better, the J assignment may be wrong. Sequences were obtained from sorted CD4+, CD8+, or CD8+CD57+ T cells (not recorded which) from PBMCs. Written as DNA, the CDR3 is TGTGCCATCAGTGCGCGGGATGGGGTACTGGACACTGAAGCTTTCTTT. Amino acid sequence: CAISARDGVLDTEAFF.